The 17 T cell receptor beta chains below were found in one sample sequenced in a study of blood T cell repertoires in COVID-19. Assay used: immunoSEQ multiplex PCR; TCRdb lists only in-frame clones, some missing. The sample includes fewer than 150,000 clones, approximately 85% of them seen just once. Sequenced material: peripheral blood. Every receptor here comes from a woman aged 55-69 years with COVID-19, enrolled during active disease.

The chain links TRBV10-3 to TRBJ1-1; 8 nucleotides match TRBD1. CDR1 and CDR2 (germline): ENHRY, SYGVKD. The CDR3 extends over 15 amino acids. The V and J ends lost 7 bases and 1 base, in that order; junction bases with no gene match: 8. Written as DNA, the CDR3 is TGTGCCATCACCGCTTTCCAGGGGGCGAACACTGAAGCTTTCTTT. Its translation is CAITAFQGANTEAFF.

The V call is TRBV7-9, the J call TRBJ1-6; perhaps TRBD1 as D (6 bases). The CDR3 runs 13 residues. CDR1 SEHNR and CDR2 FQNEAQ come from the germline V gene (reference sequence). V dropped 4 bases and J dropped 8 bases, with 9 bases sitting between them. The CDR3 here is CASSSRQDSPLHF. The CDR3, as DNA: TGTGCCAGCAGCTCACGACAGGATTCACCCCTCCACTTT.

This chain uses TRBV27 with TRBJ1-2; D may be TRBD1 (5 bases). The CDR3 extends over 14 amino acids. V shed 5 bases and J shed 3 bases, with 13 bases lying between them. CDR1 and CDR2 (germline): MNHEY, SMNVEV (reference sequence). CDR3: CASSISWGDYGYTF. The CDR3 DNA is TGTGCCAGCAGTATTAGTTGGGGGGACTATGGCTACACCTTC.

The chain uses TRBV11-2 and TRBJ1-2; maybe TRBD1 (6 bases). The CDR3 runs to 15 residues. V shed 4 bases and J shed 7 bases, with 19 bases lying between them. Germline V lookup: CDR1 SGHAT, CDR2 FQNNGV. CDR3: CASSSPGVGAPGYTF. CDR3 DNA sequence: TGTGCCAGCAGCTCCCCAGGCGTGGGGGCCCCTGGCTACACCTTC.

The V call is TRBV10-3, the J call TRBJ1-2; 8 bases agree with TRBD1. This CDR3 region has 14 residues. V dropped 3 bases and J dropped 4; count of bases not matched to a gene: 4. Per the germline V gene, CDR1 is ENHRY and CDR2 is SYGVKD. The CDR3 DNA sequence: TGTGCCATCAGTGATGGACAGGGAGGCTATGGCTACACCTTC. Encoded protein: CAISDGQGGYGYTF.

The chain has TRBV5-3 and TRBJ2-1, with 9 bases matching TRBD2. TRBV5-3 qualifies as an ORF whose function is uncertain. CDR3 size: 14 residues. The V and J ends lost 4 bases and 5 bases, in that order; junction bases with no gene match: 4. CDR3 sequence (DNA): TGTGCCAGAAGCGAGCGGGGGGCCAACAATGAGCAGTTCTTC. Translated, it gives CARSERGANNEQFF.

This chain uses TRBV5-4 with TRBJ1-2, with 9 bases lining up with TRBD1. J was trimmed by 7 bases and V by 2 bases; bases with no gene match: 6. This CDR3 is 14 amino acids long. Germline CDR1 is SGHNT and CDR2 is YYREEE (reference sequence). CDR3 in amino acids: CASSLQGAPPGYTF. CDR3 sequence (DNA): TGTGCCAGCAGCTTACAGGGGGCCCCGCCTGGCTACACCTTC.

This clone has more than one count but fewer than ten. V usage is TRBV29-1 and J usage is TRBJ2-3; 8 bases are shared with TRBD2. V was pared by 4 bases and J by 1 base, with 10 bases of the junction left unmatched. The CDR3 has 16 residues. CDR1 is SQVTM, CDR2 ANQGSEA, per germline. The CDR3 DNA is TGCAGCGTTGGGGTATCACTAGCGGTGGGCACAGATACGCAGTATTTT. Translation gives CSVGVSLAVGTDTQYF.

The rearrangement links TRBV2 to TRBJ1-2; 7 nucleotides align to TRBD1. Germline CDR1 and CDR2: SNHLY and FYNNEI. With V trimmed by 6 bases and J by 3 bases, 7 bases remained unmatched. CDR3 size: 14 residues. The CDR3 loop is CASSGWTGDYGYTF. As DNA, the CDR3 is TGTGCCAGCAGCGGCTGGACAGGCGACTATGGCTACACCTTC.

The chain has TRBV3-1 (or the pseudogene TRBV3-2) and TRBJ1-6; the D gene is possibly TRBD1 (6 bases). The V end was cut by 2 bases, the J end by 7 bases, with 9 bases between. CDR1 and CDR2 from the germline V gene are LGHDT and YNNKEL (reference sequence). The CDR3 has 14 amino acids. The CDR3, as DNA: TGTGCCAGCAGCCAACCAGGGACAAATTCACCCCTCCACTTT. Its protein is CASSQPGTNSPLHF.

This rearrangement joins TRBV3-1 (or the pseudogene TRBV3-2) to TRBJ2-3, with D maybe TRBD2 (5 bases). With 4 bases removed from V and 1 base from J, the gap between germline ends came to 6 bases. This CDR3 region has 13 residues. Germline-derived CDR1 and CDR2 are LGHDT and YNNKEL (reference sequence). The CDR3 DNA is TGTGCCAGCAGCCGTAGCGGCACAGATACGCAGTATTTT. It yields the protein CASSRSGTDTQYF.

The chain couples TRBV4-1 to TRBJ1-1; D remains unclear. Germline V gene lookup returns CDR1 MGHRA and CDR2 YSYEKL. V was pared by 8 bases and J by 1 base, with 17 bases between. The CDR3 contains 15 residues. The CDR3 bases are TGCGCCAGCCTGGATTGGGGAGAGTCGAACACTGAAGCTTTCTTT. This sequence encodes CASLDWGESNTEAFF.

The chain recombines TRBV4-2 with TRBJ1-2; tentative D call: TRBD1 (6 bases). CDR3 size: 15 residues. V shed 2 bases and J shed 6 bases, with 16 bases lying between them. The germline CDR1 and CDR2 sequences are LGHNA and YNFKEQ. CDR3 sequence: CASSQTLSGGNGYTF. CDR3 DNA sequence: TGTGCCAGCAGCCAAACCCTGTCGGGGGGCAATGGCTACACCTTC.

The V gene is TRBV28, the J gene TRBJ1-4; no reliable D call. Germline V gene data show CDR1 as MDHEN and CDR2 as SYDVKM. With 6 bases removed from V and 4 bases from J, the gap between germline ends came to 18 bases. The CDR3 contains 16 residues. In DNA, the CDR3 is TGTGCCAGCAGCTCCCCGTCCTCGGGGAGTAATGAAAAACTGTTTTTT. It codes for CASSSPSSGSNEKLFF.

V gene TRBV7-9 combines with J gene TRBJ1-1; no clear D. Trimming stripped 4 bases from V and 1 base from J, with 10 bases between. The germline V gene encodes CDR1 SEHNR and CDR2 FQNEAQ (reference sequence). This CDR3 region has 14 residues. CDR3 bases: TGTGCCAGCAGCTCGAGTTATGAGAACACTGAAGCTTTCTTT. This gives the protein CASSSSYENTEAFF.

V gene TRBV2 combines with J gene TRBJ2-7; 7 bases are a match to TRBD1. From germline, CDR1 is SNHLY and CDR2 FYNNEI. There are 15 residues in the CDR3. Trimming took 6 bases from V and 6 from J; bases not matched to a gene: 14. As DNA, the CDR3 is TGTGCCAGCAGCCCCGACAGGGTGAGGTCGACCGAGCAGTACTTC. Amino acids: CASSPDRVRSTEQYF.

The chain recombines TRBV5-1 with TRBJ2-5, with no clear D. The CDR3 loop spans 14 amino acids. Germline loops: CDR1 SGHRS, CDR2 YFSETQ. V dropped 4 bases and J dropped 1 base, with 11 bases sitting between them. In DNA form, the CDR3 reads TGCGCCAGCAGCCCCACAGTCGGCCAAGAGACCCAGTACTTC. Its translation: CASSPTVGQETQYF.